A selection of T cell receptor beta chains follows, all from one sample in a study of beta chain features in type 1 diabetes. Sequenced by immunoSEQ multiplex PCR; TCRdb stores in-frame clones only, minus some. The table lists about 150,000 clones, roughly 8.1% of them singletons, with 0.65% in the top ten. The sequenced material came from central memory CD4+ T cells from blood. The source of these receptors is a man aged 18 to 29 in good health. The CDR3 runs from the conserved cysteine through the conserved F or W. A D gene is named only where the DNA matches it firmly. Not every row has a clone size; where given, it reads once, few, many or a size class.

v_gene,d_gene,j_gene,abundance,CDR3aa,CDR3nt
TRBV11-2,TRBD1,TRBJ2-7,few,CASSWTGSSYEQYF,TGTGCCAGCAGCTGGACAGGTTCCTCCTACGAGCAGTACTTC
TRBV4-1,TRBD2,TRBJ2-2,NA,CASSQLTSGRNTGELFF,TGCGCCAGCAGCCAACTGACCAGCGGGAGGAACACCGGGGAGCTGTTTTTT
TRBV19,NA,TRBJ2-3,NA,CASSIGVGDTQYF,TGTGCCAGTAGTATCGGGGTAGGGGATACGCAGTATTTT
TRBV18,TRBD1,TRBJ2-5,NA,CASSVTGQNLQETQYF,TGTGCCAGCTCAGTCACGGGACAGAACCTTCAAGAGACCCAGTACTTC
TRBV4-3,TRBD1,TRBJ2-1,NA,CASSQRQGGEQFF,TGCGCCAGCAGCCAAAGACAGGGTGGTGAGCAGTTCTTC
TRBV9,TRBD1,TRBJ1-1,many,CASKGAWGTEAFF,TGTGCCAGCAAGGGGGCCTGGGGCACTGAAGCTTTCTTT
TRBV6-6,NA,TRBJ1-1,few,CASRRGWNTEAFF,TGTGCCAGCAGGAGAGGGTGGAACACTGAAGCTTTCTTT
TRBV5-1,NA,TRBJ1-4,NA,CASRKTGTTNEKLFF,TGCGCCAGCAGGAAAACAGGGACAACTAATGAAAAACTGTTTTTT
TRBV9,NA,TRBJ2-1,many,CASSVRTGAYNEQFF,TGTGCCAGCAGCGTCCGGACGGGGGCCTACAATGAGCAGTTCTTC
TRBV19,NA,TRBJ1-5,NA,CASSIHSGYSQHF,TGTGCCAGTAGTATTCACTCGGGGTACTCCCAGCATTTT
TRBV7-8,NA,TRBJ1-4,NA,CASSLERGGPRGGGEKLFF,TGTGCCAGCAGCTTAGAAAGGGGGGGACCGAGGGGAGGTGGTGAAAAACTGTTTTTT
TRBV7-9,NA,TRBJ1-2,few,CASSLRDSYGYTF,TGTGCCAGCAGCCTCCGGGACTCCTATGGCTACACCTTC
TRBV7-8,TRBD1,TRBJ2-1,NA,CASSSRQGKKFF,TGTGCCAGCAGCTCAAGACAGGGGAAGAAGTTCTTC
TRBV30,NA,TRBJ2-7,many,CAWSVSGLGEQYF,TGTGCCTGGAGTGTCTCAGGGTTAGGGGAGCAGTACTTC
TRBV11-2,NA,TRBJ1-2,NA,CASSPAIGGYGYTF,TGTGCCAGCAGCCCAGCAATCGGGGGCTATGGCTACACCTTC
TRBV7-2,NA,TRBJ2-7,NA,CASSLSRGARYEQYF,TGTGCCAGCAGCTTATCAAGGGGCGCTCGCTACGAGCAGTACTTC
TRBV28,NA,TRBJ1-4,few,CASRTGANNEKLFF,TGTGCCAGCAGAACAGGTGCCAATAATGAAAAACTGTTTTTT
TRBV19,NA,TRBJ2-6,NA,CASSRGSHSGANVLTF,TGTGCCAGTAGTAGGGGCAGTCACTCTGGGGCCAACGTCCTGACTTTC
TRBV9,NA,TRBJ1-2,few,CASSVEIRVGVGYTF,TGTGCCAGCAGCGTAGAGATTCGGGTAGGGGTTGGCTACACCTTC
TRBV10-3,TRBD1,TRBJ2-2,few,CAISAAGTGRTGELFF,TGTGCCATCAGTGCAGCCGGGACAGGGCGCACCGGGGAGCTGTTTTTT
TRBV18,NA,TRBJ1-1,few,CASSPPAFMGGAEAFF,TGTGCCAGCTCACCACCGGCTTTTATGGGGGGTGCTGAAGCTTTCTTT
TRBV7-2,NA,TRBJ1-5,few,CASSPNGGGRQPQHF,TGTGCCAGCAGCCCGAACGGGGGGGGCAGGCAGCCCCAGCATTTT
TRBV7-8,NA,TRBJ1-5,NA,CASSRTGGNQPQHF,TGTGCCAGCAGCCGAACAGGTGGCAATCAGCCCCAGCATTTT
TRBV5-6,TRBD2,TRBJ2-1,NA,CASSLAAGGNYNEQFF,TGTGCCAGCAGCTTGGCAGCGGGAGGGAACTACAATGAGCAGTTCTTC
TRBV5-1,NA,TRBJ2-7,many,CASSSGSSYEQYF,TGCGCCAGCAGCTCGGGATCCTCCTACGAGCAGTACTTC
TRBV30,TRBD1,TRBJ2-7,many,CAWIRDRPYEQYF,TGTGCCTGGATCCGGGACAGGCCTTACGAGCAGTACTTC
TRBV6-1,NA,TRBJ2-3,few,CASSERGLDTQYF,TGTGCCAGCAGTGAAAGAGGGCTAGATACGCAGTATTTT
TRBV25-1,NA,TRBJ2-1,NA,CASSVSAGYNEQFF,TGTGCCAGCAGTGTTTCGGCGGGGTACAATGAGCAGTTCTTC
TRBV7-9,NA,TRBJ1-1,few,CASSLAPTVKWTEAFF,TGTGCCAGCAGCTTAGCCCCGACAGTGAAGTGGACTGAAGCTTTCTTT
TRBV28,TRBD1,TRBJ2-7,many,CASRHWTGEYEQYF,TGTGCCAGCAGACACTGGACAGGGGAGTACGAGCAGTACTTC
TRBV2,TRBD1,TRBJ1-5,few,CASSAGTGGVGSNQPQHF,TGTGCCAGCAGTGCCGGGACAGGGGGAGTCGGGAGCAATCAGCCCCAGCATTTT
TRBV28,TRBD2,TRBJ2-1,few,CASSGAGGLIVYNEQFF,TGTGCCAGCAGCGGAGCGGGGGGCTTAATCGTTTACAATGAGCAGTTCTTC
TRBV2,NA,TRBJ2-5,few,CASKPEGETQYF,TGTGCCAGCAAGCCGGAGGGAGAGACCCAGTACTTC
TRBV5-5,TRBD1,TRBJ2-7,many,CASSQADRGEQYF,TGTGCCAGCAGCCAAGCGGACAGGGGCGAGCAGTACTTC
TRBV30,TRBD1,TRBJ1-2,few,CAWRDETGANYGYTF,TGTGCCTGGAGAGACGAAACAGGGGCAAACTATGGCTACACCTTC
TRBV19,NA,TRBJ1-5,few,CASSGLGDSQPQHF,TGTGCCAGTAGCGGACTCGGTGACTCTCAGCCCCAGCATTTT
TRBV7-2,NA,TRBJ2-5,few,CASSLWGPLGETQYF,TGTGCCAGCAGCTTATGGGGGCCCCTTGGAGAGACCCAGTACTTC
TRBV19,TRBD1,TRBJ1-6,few,CASSDRDRFSTLHF,TGTGCCAGTAGTGACCGGGACAGGTTTTCGACCCTCCACTTT
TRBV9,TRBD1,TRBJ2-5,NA,CASSADRFGETQYF,TGTGCCAGCAGCGCGGACAGGTTTGGGGAGACCCAGTACTTC
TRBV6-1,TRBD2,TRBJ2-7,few,CASRASGHEQYF,TGTGCCAGCAGAGCTAGCGGGCACGAGCAGTACTTC
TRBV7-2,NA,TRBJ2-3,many,CASTRNAGASTDTQYF,TGTGCCAGCACCCGGAATGCGGGGGCAAGCACAGATACGCAGTATTTT
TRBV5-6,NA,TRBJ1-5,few,CASSLFQGLGQPQHF,TGTGCCAGCAGCTTGTTCCAGGGGTTGGGTCAGCCCCAGCATTTT
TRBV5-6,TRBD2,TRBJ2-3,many,CASRLIAGARTDTQYF,TGTGCCAGCAGACTCATAGCGGGGGCCCGCACAGATACGCAGTATTTT
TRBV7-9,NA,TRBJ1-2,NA,CASSLQGRDYGYTF,TGTGCCAGCAGCTTGCAGGGGCGCGACTATGGCTACACCTTC
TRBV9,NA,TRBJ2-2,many,CASSPGLSNGELFF,TGTGCCAGCAGCCCAGGACTCAGCAACGGGGAGCTGTTTTTT
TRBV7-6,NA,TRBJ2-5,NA,CATRTGIQETQYF,TGTGCCACCCGAACAGGGATCCAAGAGACCCAGTACTTC
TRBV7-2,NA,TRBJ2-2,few,CASSFPGTGELFF,TGTGCCAGCAGCTTCCCGGGGACCGGGGAGCTGTTTTTT